This T cell receptor beta chain was captured by sequencing in a study of early T cells in non-severe SARS-CoV-2 infection (dated by TCRdb to the early 2020s). As for the study more broadly: Bulk RNA from unsorted whole blood was used for TCR sequencing, so alpha and beta chains could not be paired.

From its cysteine to its phenylalanine, the CDR3 spans 13 amino acids. The entry retains the CDR3 DNA only, 39 bases that are in frame from base 1. V is shortened by 3 bases, J by 4 bases, and the region joining them spans 6 bases. The CDR1 and CDR2 encoded by the germline V gene are MGHRA and YSYEKL. The investigation overall reported the following: VDJdb matching was skewed toward anti-spike CD8 responses and likely underestimated virus-specific expansions, missing private and CD4 specificities.

The table lists this clonotype with many counts. This receptor's antigen is unknown. There are no base qualities to consult, and no much larger clone falls within one base. Set within a cohort of healthcare workers in London, UK, this nested case-control study involved weekly PCR testing of nasopharyngeal swabs along with blood sampling. Between 23 and 31 March 2020, the week of the UK lockdown, healthcare workers were enrolled and then followed up weekly for as long as 16 weeks. Library preparation employed 5' RACE. The sequencer listed for this sample is NextSeq 500. Unique molecular identifiers were attached to individual cDNA molecules in the TCR library protocol so that sequencing error and PCR bias could be corrected. TCR alpha and beta chains were both sequenced, and the abundances of alpha and beta sequences in each sample were closely correlated with each other. For the original study's pipeline: V gene, J gene and CDR3 annotation of TCR sequences was performed with Decombinator V4. Expanded TCRs were defined as changing significantly between any two time points under a Poisson model with p below 0.0001. Abundances of TCRs were expressed as counts per million after normalisation to the total number of TCRs sequenced in each sample. MAIT TCRs were defined by TRAV1-2 paired with TRAJ12, TRAJ20 or TRAJ33, and iNKT TCRs by TRAV10 paired with TRAJ18. VDJdb, accessed 1 November 2021, was searched for CMV, EBV and SARS-CoV-2 annotated TCRs, with TCRs annotated for multiple antigens excluded. TCRdb passed the public sequencing reads through fastp at Q25 and MiXCR, retaining productive beta sequences. Each CDR3 protein gets just one entry, which takes the most common genes and DNA from the rows behind it. The V and J calls were determined by TCRdb, not by the authors. The sample includes around 48,000 distinct CDR3 sequences, with around 14% observed a single time. The ten largest account for more than 8.5% of the sample.

The V gene is TRBV4-1 and the J gene is TRBJ1-4, with no confidently assigned D gene. The sample comprised whole blood. The clonotype originates from an adult who was a healthcare worker with PCR-confirmed SARS-CoV-2 infection or an uninfected control (not recorded which). The DNA is TGCGCCAGCAGCCATATTATTAATGAAAAACTGTTTTTT. Its protein is CASSHIINEKLFF.